Listed below are T cell receptor beta chains from one sample, sequenced in a study of blood T cell repertoires in COVID-19. This table comes from immunoSEQ multiplex PCR, and its TCRdb copy is limited to in-frame clones, with some not included. Among 75,000 to 95,000 clones, around 79% were seen once, and the ten largest hold 5.4%. Specimen: peripheral blood. These receptors all stem from a woman of 80 years or more with active or convalescent COVID-19. CDR3s include the opening cysteine and the closing phenylalanine or tryptophan. Each record gives: clone size, V gene, J gene, D gene, CDR3 DNA, CDR3 protein. D genes are given only for firm matches. Only some rows state a clone size, as once, few, many or a class for expanded clones.

clone size: .; V gene: TRBV6-2/TRBV6-3; J gene: TRBJ1-2; D gene: TRBD1; CDR3 DNA: TGTGCCAGCAGCCGGGACAGGGCGGATGGCTACACCTTC; CDR3 protein: CASSRDRADGYTF
clone size: few; V gene: TRBV11-2; J gene: TRBJ2-2; D gene: TRBD2; CDR3 DNA: TGTGCCAGCAGCTTAGTAGGACTAGGGACCGGGGAGCTGTTTTTT; CDR3 protein: CASSLVGLGTGELFF
clone size: .; V gene: TRBV5-1; J gene: TRBJ1-6; D gene: TRBD1; CDR3 DNA: TGCGCCAGCAGTAGACAGGGGGCGGAAGATTCACCCCTCCACTTT; CDR3 protein: CASSRQGAEDSPLHF
clone size: .; V gene: TRBV7-8; J gene: TRBJ1-1; D gene: .; CDR3 DNA: TGTGCCAGCAGCTCCTGGGACATCCGAGTGCGGACTGAAGCTTTCTTT; CDR3 protein: CASSSWDIRVRTEAFF
clone size: .; V gene: TRBV28; J gene: TRBJ1-1; D gene: .; CDR3 DNA: TGTGCCAGCACCCCTGGAGGTCTCACTGAAGCTTTCTTT; CDR3 protein: CASTPGGLTEAFF
clone size: .; V gene: TRBV5-1; J gene: TRBJ2-7; D gene: TRBD2; CDR3 DNA: TGCGCCAGCAGCTTCCCTGCTAGCGGGTCCTCCTACGAGCAGTACTTC; CDR3 protein: CASSFPASGSSYEQYF
clone size: .; V gene: TRBV3-1/TRBV3-2; J gene: TRBJ1-3; D gene: .; CDR3 DNA: TGTGCCAGCAGCCAAGGCAGGGGCTTTGGAAACACCATATATTTT; CDR3 protein: CASSQGRGFGNTIYF
clone size: .; V gene: TRBV7-9; J gene: TRBJ1-2; D gene: .; CDR3 DNA: TGTGCCAGCAGCGAGCGGACGGAAGCTTCTTATGGCTACACCTTC; CDR3 protein: CASSERTEASYGYTF
clone size: .; V gene: TRBV27; J gene: TRBJ2-7; D gene: TRBD2; CDR3 DNA: TGTGCCAGCAGTCTCGGGACTCAGCGGGGACTCCCCTACGAGCAGTACTTC; CDR3 protein: CASSLGTQRGLPYEQYF
clone size: .; V gene: TRBV7-2; J gene: TRBJ2-1; D gene: .; CDR3 DNA: TGTGCCAGCAGCGTTAGGGGAGCGGGTGAGCAGTTCTTC; CDR3 protein: CASSVRGAGEQFF
clone size: .; V gene: TRBV29-1; J gene: TRBJ2-1; D gene: TRBD2; CDR3 DNA: TGCAGCGTTCTGACTAGCGGGAGGGCCTTATACAATGAGCAGTTCTTC; CDR3 protein: CSVLTSGRALYNEQFF
clone size: .; V gene: TRBV7-8; J gene: TRBJ2-5; D gene: TRBD2; CDR3 DNA: TGTGCCAGCAGCTTAGTGGGACTAGCGTCGGAGACCCAGTACTTC; CDR3 protein: CASSLVGLASETQYF
clone size: .; V gene: TRBV6-2/TRBV6-3; J gene: TRBJ2-7; D gene: TRBD2; CDR3 DNA: TGTGCCAGCAGCACTCCCCTAGCGGGAGCAGTCTACGAGCAGTACTTC; CDR3 protein: CASSTPLAGAVYEQYF
clone size: few; V gene: TRBV19; J gene: TRBJ2-5; D gene: TRBD1; CDR3 DNA: TGTGCCAGTAGTATAGGAGGCCGACAGGGGACCCAGTACTTC; CDR3 protein: CASSIGGRQGTQYF
clone size: .; V gene: TRBV19; J gene: TRBJ2-1; D gene: TRBD2; CDR3 DNA: TGTGCCAGTAGTTCCAGCGGGGGGTCCTCCAATGAGCAGTTCTTC; CDR3 protein: CASSSSGGSSNEQFF
clone size: .; V gene: TRBV5-1; J gene: TRBJ1-1; D gene: .; CDR3 DNA: TGCGCCAGCAGCTTGGAGGTTTGGAGGAACACTGAAGCTTTCTTT; CDR3 protein: CASSLEVWRNTEAFF
clone size: .; V gene: TRBV6-1; J gene: TRBJ2-7; D gene: TRBD1; CDR3 DNA: TGTGCCAGCAGTGGACCGTTCAGGGGGCCCCCCGTCGAGCAGTACTTC; CDR3 protein: CASSGPFRGPPVEQYF
clone size: .; V gene: TRBV7-2; J gene: TRBJ2-2; D gene: .; CDR3 DNA: TGTGCCAGCAGCTTTCTTGACACCGGGGAGCTGTTTTTT; CDR3 protein: CASSFLDTGELFF
clone size: once; V gene: TRBV29-1; J gene: TRBJ1-3; D gene: TRBD1; CDR3 DNA: TGCAGTGGGACAGGGGGCATTGGAAACACCATATATTTT; CDR3 protein: CSGTGGIGNTIYF
clone size: .; V gene: TRBV28; J gene: TRBJ1-6; D gene: .; CDR3 DNA: TGTGCCAGCAGTTCCCCCAGTCGATTCTATAATTCACCCCTCCACTTT; CDR3 protein: CASSSPSRFYNSPLHF
clone size: .; V gene: TRBV29-1; J gene: TRBJ2-4; D gene: .; CDR3 DNA: TGCAGCGGGGGGGAGAAGGACATTCAGTACTTC; CDR3 protein: CSGGEKDIQYF
clone size: .; V gene: TRBV6-6; J gene: TRBJ1-1; D gene: TRBD1; CDR3 DNA: TGTGCCAGCAGTTGGGACAGCACTGAAGCTTTCTTT; CDR3 protein: CASSWDSTEAFF
clone size: once; V gene: TRBV6-7; J gene: TRBJ2-5; D gene: .; CDR3 DNA: TGTGCCAGCTCCCAGGGTATCAGGGTCCAAGAGACCCAGTACTTC; CDR3 protein: CASSQGIRVQETQYF
clone size: .; V gene: TRBV27; J gene: TRBJ1-2; D gene: .; CDR3 DNA: TGTGCCAGCAGTCTTACAGGGATTAGCTATGGCTACACCTTC; CDR3 protein: CASSLTGISYGYTF
clone size: .; V gene: TRBV30; J gene: TRBJ2-3; D gene: .; CDR3 DNA: TGTGCCTGGAGCCCACAGAGCATCAAGCCTAGCACAGATACGCAGTATTTT; CDR3 protein: CAWSPQSIKPSTDTQYF
clone size: .; V gene: TRBV5-1; J gene: TRBJ2-1; D gene: TRBD2; CDR3 DNA: TGCGCCAGCAGCGGGAGGTCTAGCGGGGGGGCCCGGTACAATGAGCAGTTCTTC; CDR3 protein: CASSGRSSGGARYNEQFF
clone size: .; V gene: TRBV4-3; J gene: TRBJ1-1; D gene: TRBD1; CDR3 DNA: TGCGCCAGCAGCCAAGATGGGGGCACAGGGGTAGAGGCGGCTTTCTTT; CDR3 protein: CASSQDGGTGVEAAFF
clone size: .; V gene: TRBV18; J gene: TRBJ2-7; D gene: TRBD1; CDR3 DNA: TGTGCCAGCTCTCAGGACAGGGTTGCCTCCTACGAGCAGTACTTC; CDR3 protein: CASSQDRVASYEQYF
clone size: .; V gene: TRBV19; J gene: TRBJ2-2; D gene: .; CDR3 DNA: TGTGCCAGTAGTATAGACGTTAGCACCGGGGAGCTGTTTTTT; CDR3 protein: CASSIDVSTGELFF
clone size: .; V gene: TRBV9; J gene: TRBJ2-2; D gene: TRBD1; CDR3 DNA: TGTGCCAGCAGCGTCGACAGGGGAACCGGGGAGCTGTTTTTT; CDR3 protein: CASSVDRGTGELFF
clone size: few; V gene: TRBV7-8; J gene: TRBJ2-7; D gene: TRBD2; CDR3 DNA: TGTGCCAGCAGCTTAGCGTTCGGGAGGGGGGAAAGCTCCTACGAGCAGTACTTC; CDR3 protein: CASSLAFGRGESSYEQYF
clone size: .; V gene: TRBV7-9; J gene: TRBJ1-5; D gene: TRBD1; CDR3 DNA: TGTGCCAGCAGCACGACAGGGGGCTACAATCAGCCCCAGCATTTT; CDR3 protein: CASSTTGGYNQPQHF
clone size: .; V gene: TRBV5-4; J gene: TRBJ2-3; D gene: .; CDR3 DNA: TGTGCCAGCAGCTTCTCACAGTCCACAGATACGCAGTATTTT; CDR3 protein: CASSFSQSTDTQYF
clone size: .; V gene: TRBV5-5; J gene: TRBJ2-7; D gene: TRBD2; CDR3 DNA: TGTGCCAGCAGCTTGCTAGCGGGAGTCCTCTACGAGCAGTACTTC; CDR3 protein: CASSLLAGVLYEQYF
clone size: .; V gene: TRBV11-2; J gene: TRBJ2-7; D gene: TRBD1; CDR3 DNA: TGTGCCAGCAGCAACCCATGGACAGGGGTGGATGAGCAGTACTTC; CDR3 protein: CASSNPWTGVDEQYF
clone size: .; V gene: TRBV10-1; J gene: TRBJ2-7; D gene: .; CDR3 DNA: TGCGCCAGCTCTGGCCCAGGGTCCGAGCAGTACTTC; CDR3 protein: CASSGPGSEQYF
clone size: .; V gene: TRBV5-4; J gene: TRBJ2-1; D gene: .; CDR3 DNA: TGTGCCAGCAGACCGGGACACACTTACAATGAGCAGTTCTTC; CDR3 protein: CASRPGHTYNEQFF
clone size: once; V gene: TRBV2; J gene: TRBJ2-1; D gene: .; CDR3 DNA: TGTGCCAGCAGTGAACCCGGGTTGAGTAGCAATGAGCAGTTCTTC; CDR3 protein: CASSEPGLSSNEQFF
clone size: few; V gene: TRBV19; J gene: TRBJ1-1; D gene: .; CDR3 DNA: TGTGCCAGTAGTTTCAACCAGGGGAAACCTGAAGCTTTCTTT; CDR3 protein: CASSFNQGKPEAFF
clone size: .; V gene: TRBV5-6; J gene: TRBJ1-1; D gene: TRBD1; CDR3 DNA: TGTGCCAGCAGCTTGAGGCACAGGGGTTTTGGGAACACTGAAGCTTTCTTT; CDR3 protein: CASSLRHRGFGNTEAFF
clone size: .; V gene: TRBV18; J gene: TRBJ2-7; D gene: TRBD1; CDR3 DNA: TGTGCCAGCTCACCAAAGGACAGGGCTTTCTACGAGCAGTACTTC; CDR3 protein: CASSPKDRAFYEQYF
clone size: once; V gene: TRBV29-1; J gene: TRBJ2-1; D gene: TRBD2; CDR3 DNA: TGCAGCTCCCGTGTTAGCGGGAACCGAAATGAGCAGTTCTTC; CDR3 protein: CSSRVSGNRNEQFF
clone size: once; V gene: TRBV5-1; J gene: TRBJ2-5; D gene: TRBD1; CDR3 DNA: TGCGCCAGCAGCCGGAGACAGGGTGCCTCGGAGACCCAGTACTTC; CDR3 protein: CASSRRQGASETQYF
clone size: .; V gene: TRBV5-8; J gene: TRBJ2-3; D gene: TRBD2; CDR3 DNA: TGTGCCAGCAGCCCGGGACTAGCGATCTCAGATACGCAGTATTTT; CDR3 protein: CASSPGLAISDTQYF
clone size: .; V gene: TRBV18; J gene: TRBJ2-3; D gene: .; CDR3 DNA: TGTGCCAGCTCACCATGGAGACCGGGGACAGATACGCAGTATTTT; CDR3 protein: CASSPWRPGTDTQYF
clone size: .; V gene: TRBV25-1; J gene: TRBJ2-3; D gene: .; CDR3 DNA: TGTGCCAGCAGTGAAACACAGGGAATCCGTACAGATACGCAGTATTTT; CDR3 protein: CASSETQGIRTDTQYF
clone size: .; V gene: TRBV2; J gene: TRBJ1-1; D gene: TRBD1; CDR3 DNA: TGTGCCAGCAGAAGGACAGGGGGCAGTGAAGCTTTCTTT; CDR3 protein: CASRRTGGSEAFF
clone size: .; V gene: TRBV6-2/TRBV6-3; J gene: TRBJ2-1; D gene: .; CDR3 DNA: TGTGCCAGCAGTTACCACGCACGCCCGGAGGCGAACTCCTACAATGAGCAGTTCTTC; CDR3 protein: CASSYHARPEANSYNEQFF
clone size: .; V gene: TRBV4-3; J gene: TRBJ1-6; D gene: .; CDR3 DNA: TGCGCCAGCAGCCAGGAGGGGGGGTATAATTCACCCCTCCACTTT; CDR3 protein: CASSQEGGYNSPLHF
clone size: .; V gene: TRBV9; J gene: TRBJ1-5; D gene: TRBD1; CDR3 DNA: TGTGCCAGCAGCGTGACAGGGGACGGTCAGCCCCAGCATTTT; CDR3 protein: CASSVTGDGQPQHF
clone size: once; V gene: TRBV6-2/TRBV6-3; J gene: TRBJ2-4; D gene: .; CDR3 DNA: TGTGCCAGCAGTTACTCAAGAAAGTGGATGGCGGGGGCCAAAAACATTCAGTACTTC; CDR3 protein: CASSYSRKWMAGAKNIQYF
clone size: .; V gene: TRBV10-1; J gene: TRBJ2-1; D gene: TRBD2; CDR3 DNA: TGCGCCAGCAGTGAGTTGGCTAGCGGGGAATATGAGCAGTTCTTC; CDR3 protein: CASSELASGEYEQFF
clone size: .; V gene: TRBV7-2; J gene: TRBJ1-1; D gene: .; CDR3 DNA: TGTGCCAGCAGCTTTCTCCCTATCCCAAAGAACACTGAAGCTTTCTTT; CDR3 protein: CASSFLPIPKNTEAFF
clone size: .; V gene: TRBV24-1; J gene: TRBJ2-5; D gene: .; CDR3 DNA: TGTGCCACCAGTGATTCGTGGGGGGCCCAGTACTTC; CDR3 protein: CATSDSWGAQYF
clone size: .; V gene: TRBV9; J gene: TRBJ2-2; D gene: TRBD1; CDR3 DNA: TGTGCCAGCAGCGTAGAGTACAGGGGGCCCGGGGAGCTGTTTTTT; CDR3 protein: CASSVEYRGPGELFF
clone size: .; V gene: TRBV28; J gene: TRBJ2-5; D gene: TRBD1; CDR3 DNA: TGTGCCAGCAGTTTCGCCGGGACAGGGGTCCGGGAGACCCAGTACTTC; CDR3 protein: CASSFAGTGVRETQYF
clone size: .; V gene: TRBV10-3; J gene: TRBJ2-3; D gene: .; CDR3 DNA: TGTGCCATCATGGGTAGCGGCACAGATACGCAGTATTTT; CDR3 protein: CAIMGSGTDTQYF
clone size: .; V gene: TRBV2; J gene: TRBJ1-4; D gene: TRBD1; CDR3 DNA: TGTGCCAGCAAAAGGGACAGGGTGGTAGAAAAACTGTTTTTT; CDR3 protein: CASKRDRVVEKLFF
clone size: once; V gene: TRBV6-5; J gene: TRBJ2-6; D gene: .; CDR3 DNA: TGTGCCAGCAGTTACTCGGAGCATTCTGGGGCCAACGTCCTGACTTTC; CDR3 protein: CASSYSEHSGANVLTF
clone size: .; V gene: TRBV10-3; J gene: TRBJ2-5; D gene: TRBD2; CDR3 DNA: TGTGCCATCAGTGAAAGACTAGCCCCAGAGACCCAGTACTTC; CDR3 protein: CAISERLAPETQYF